This TCR beta chain came from a study of T cell changes during pregnancy in multiple sclerosis. The data were produced by immunoSEQ multiplex PCR, yet TCRdb's version contains in-frame clones alone and is incomplete. Among around 58,000 clones listed, roughly nine tenths were seen once. The input for sequencing was CD4+ T cells from peripheral blood mononuclear cells, taken after pregnancy. The sequence was obtained from a female donor in good health, enrolled as a control in a pregnancy study.

DNA for the CDR3: TGTGCCAGCAGTCGAGGACGGCCCGGGATAGCCCTCCACTTT. Its protein is CASSRGRPGIALHF. V and J are TRBV6-6 and TRBJ1-6, with D hard to call. The V gene lost 5 bases and the J gene lost 14 bases, with 19 bases spanning the gap. CDR3 length: 14 amino acids. The V gene's germline CDR1 is MNHNY and CDR2 SVGAGI (reference sequence).